Listed here are 16 T cell receptor beta chains from one sample, sequenced in a study of beta chain features in type 1 diabetes. Every bit of the isolated RNA underwent reverse transcription, so sequencing read expressed TCRB transcripts. Method: immunoSEQ multiplex PCR; TCRdb's copy keeps in-frame clones and lacks some. The data show tens of thousands of clones, 30% to 40% seen once. The specimen sequenced was stem cell memory CD4+ T cells from blood. These receptors were taken from a woman in her late teens or twenties in good health.

The gene calls are TRBV7-2 and TRBJ2-5; TRBD2 matches at 7 bases. The CDR3 consists of 12 residues. Germline CDR1 SGHTA, CDR2 FQGNSA. V gave up 5 bases and J gave up 3 bases; unmatched junction bases: 0. CDR3 sequence: CASSGGEETQYF. The DNA for the CDR3 is TGTGCCAGCAGCGGGGGGGAAGAGACCCAGTACTTC. Together with reference TRBV7-2 and TRBJ2-5, the CDR3 gives the full variable domain: GAGVSQSPSNKVTEKGKDVELRCDPISGHTALYWYRQSLGQGLEFLIYFQGNSAPDKSGLPSDRFSAERTGGSVSTLTIQRTQQEDSAVYLCASSGGEETQYFGPGTRLLVL.

This clone was counted only a few times. The chain recombines TRBV7-9 with TRBJ2-3, with TRBD2 identical over 13 bases. Germline CDR1 is SEHNR and CDR2 is FQNEAQ (reference sequence). Losses at the gene ends were 5 bases for V and 4 bases for J; bases not matched to a gene: 9. The CDR3 spans 17 residues. Here the CDR3 reads CASSLTGLAGEADTQYF. CDR3 DNA: TGTGCCAGCAGCCTCACAGGACTAGCGGGAGAGGCAGATACGCAGTATTTT.

The sample holds a few counts of this clone. The gene calls are TRBV20-1 and TRBJ1-1; 9 bases fit TRBD1. CDR1 is DFQATT, CDR2 SNEGSKA, per germline (reference sequence). The V and J ends lost 6 bases and 11 bases, in that order; junction bases with no gene match: 4. The CDR3 loop spans 10 amino acids. As DNA, the CDR3 is TGCAGTGCGGGGGGGACAGGGGCTTTCTTT. It specifies CSAGGTGAFF.

The chain couples TRBV5-6 to TRBJ2-1, with D unresolved. Trimming stripped 0 bases from V and 8 bases from J, with 6 bases between. CDR3 size: 12 residues. The germline V gene encodes CDR1 SGHDT and CDR2 YYEEEE. CDR3 DNA sequence: TGTGCCAGCAGCTTGGTCGAGGATGAGCAGTTCTTC. Protein: CASSLVEDEQFF.

This clone was counted between two and nine times. The chain links TRBV6-5 to TRBJ1-5, with 7 positions matching TRBD1. The CDR3 totals 13 residues. The germline V gene has CDR1 MNHEY and CDR2 SVGAGI. The V gene end was trimmed by 6 bases and the J gene end by 7 bases; junction bases not matched to a gene: 6. CDR3 loop: CASSPDRDQPQHF. As DNA, the CDR3 is TGTGCCAGCAGCCCTGACAGGGACCAGCCCCAGCATTTT.

The chain recombines TRBV25-1 with TRBJ2-5; TRBD1 might be the D (5 bases). The CDR3 contains 14 residues. Germline assignment: CDR1 MGHDK and CDR2 SYGVNS. Trimming left V 2 bases short and J 2 bases short, with 9 bases between. The CDR3 sequence: CASSEPAGQETQYF. The CDR3 nucleotides read TGTGCCAGCAGTGAACCCGCAGGGCAAGAGACCCAGTACTTC.

This clone was seen only a few times. The genes are TRBV29-1 and TRBJ1-1; D is ambiguous. V lost 0 bases, J lost 6 bases, and 8 bases lay in between. Germline-derived CDR1 and CDR2 are SQVTM and ANQGSEA. The length of the CDR3 is 12 residues. The CDR3 sequence: CSVEEASSEAFF. DNA for the CDR3: TGCAGCGTTGAAGAGGCTAGTTCTGAAGCTTTCTTT.

This clone was seen only a few times. The chain is built from TRBV5-1 and TRBJ1-1; D is perhaps TRBD1 (6 bases). Germline V gives CDR1 SGHRS, CDR2 YFSETQ. The CDR3 is 15 amino acids. V gave up 4 bases and J gave up 0 bases, with 13 bases separating them. This chain's CDR3 is CASSPTDSLNTEAFF. For the CDR3, the DNA is TGCGCCAGCAGCCCGACGGACAGTTTGAACACTGAAGCTTTCTTT.

The chain uses TRBV7-2 and TRBJ2-3; D is undetermined. The CDR3 covers 12 residues. V was cut by 6 bases and J by 2 bases, with 6 bases left in between. Germline CDR1 reads SGHTA; CDR2 reads FQGNSA. CDR3 sequence: CASRLNTDTQYF. CDR3 nucleotides: TGTGCCAGCAGACTAAACACAGATACGCAGTATTTT.

CDR3 nucleotide sequence: TGTGCCAGCAGCTTTGGCGGTGGACTAGCGGGTAATACGCAGTATTTT. Its translation is CASSFGGGLAGNTQYF. This rearrangement joins TRBV11-3 to TRBJ2-3, with 11 bases identical to TRBD2. The CDR3 length is 16 residues. The V segment lost 3 bases and the J segment 7 bases; nucleotides outside the gene matches: 9. Germline V gene lookup returns CDR1 SGHNT and CDR2 YENEEA.

This chain links TRBV5-4 with TRBJ2-3, with D maybe TRBD2 (6 bases). The germline gives CDR1 SGHNT, CDR2 YYREEE (reference sequence). This CDR3 is 14 amino acids long. The V end lost 4 bases, the J end lost 1 base, and 10 bases lay between the germline ends. The CDR3 loop is CASSKGGGTDTQYF. CDR3 coding DNA: TGTGCCAGCAGCAAAGGAGGGGGCACAGATACGCAGTATTTT.

The V and J genes are TRBV25-1 and TRBJ2-5; maybe TRBD1 (7 bases). CDR3 length: 15 residues. Germline lookup yields CDR1 MGHDK and CDR2 SYGVNS. V lost 3 bases and J lost 4, with 15 bases in between. The CDR3 nucleotides are TGTGCCAGCAGTGACGGACAGGAGGGGCGAGAGACCCAGTACTTC. Amino acid sequence: CASSDGQEGRETQYF.

This chain links TRBV4-3 with TRBJ1-1, with TRBD1 matching 7 bases. The CDR3 length is 14 residues. Per germline, CDR1 LGHNA and CDR2 YSLEER. V dropped 5 bases and J dropped 4; count of bases not matched to a gene: 7. The CDR3 sequence: CASSSRDSVTEAFF. CDR3 nucleotide sequence: TGCGCCAGCAGCTCTCGGGACAGTGTCACTGAAGCTTTCTTT.

This sequence joins TRBV7-9 and TRBJ2-3, with D maybe TRBD1 (6 bases). Trimming shortened V by 6 bases and J by 4 bases, and 14 bases separated the two germline ends. This CDR3 is built from 14 residues. Per the germline V gene, CDR1 is SEHNR and CDR2 is FQNEAQ (reference sequence). The CDR3 reads CASSFHTGPDTQYF. CDR3 coding DNA: TGTGCCAGCAGTTTTCATACAGGGCCAGATACGCAGTATTTT.

J is TRBJ2-2 and V is TRBV5-1; 7 bases are a match to TRBD1. Germline-derived CDR1 and CDR2 are SGHRS and YFSETQ. The CDR3 is made up of 15 amino acids. J lost 4 bases, V lost 4 bases, and 7 bases had no gene match. CDR3 in amino acids: CASSEDRTGTGELFF. The CDR3 DNA is TGCGCCAGCAGCGAGGACAGGACGGGCACCGGGGAGCTGTTTTTT.

The chain employs TRBV7-2 and TRBJ1-1; weak D call: TRBD1 (5 bases). Germline V lookup: CDR1 SGHTA, CDR2 FQGNSA. This CDR3 has 15 residues. V was cut by 3 bases and J by 4 bases, with 15 bases left in between. Here the CDR3 reads CASSFGEAGTTEAFF. CDR3 nucleotide sequence: TGTGCCAGCAGCTTCGGGGAGGCAGGGACCACTGAAGCTTTCTTT.